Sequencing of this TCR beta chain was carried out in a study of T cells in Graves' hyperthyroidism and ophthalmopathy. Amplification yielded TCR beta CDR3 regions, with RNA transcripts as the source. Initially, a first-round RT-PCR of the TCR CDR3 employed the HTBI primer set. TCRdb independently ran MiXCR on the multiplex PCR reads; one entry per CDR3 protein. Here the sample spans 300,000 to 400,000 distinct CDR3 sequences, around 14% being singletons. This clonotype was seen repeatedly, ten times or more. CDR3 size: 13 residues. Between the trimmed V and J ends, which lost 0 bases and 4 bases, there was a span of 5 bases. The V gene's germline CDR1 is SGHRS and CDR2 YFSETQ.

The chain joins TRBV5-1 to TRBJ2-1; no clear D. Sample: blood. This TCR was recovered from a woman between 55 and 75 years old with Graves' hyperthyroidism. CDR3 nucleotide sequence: TGCGCCAGCAGCTTGGACAGATACAATGAGCAGTTCTTC. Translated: CASSLDRYNEQFF.